Included here is one T cell receptor (beta chain) sequence, with context. The data belong to a study of technical replicates of blood from a handful of donors. Repertoires were generated with immunoSEQ multiplex PCR, while TCRdb's copy carries only in-frame clones and drops some. The table shows 65,000 to 85,000 clones, with roughly 98% occurring only once. The CDR3 runs 16 residues. Germline CDR1 and CDR2: LGHNT and FRNRAP. V dropped 6 bases and J dropped 2; count of bases not matched to a gene: 13. The sample comprised T cells isolated from PBMCs. The sequence came from a human donor in good health. This sequence joins TRBV12-5 and TRBJ2-7, with 7 bases aligning to TRBD1. CDR3 protein: CASGLRAGTATYEQYF. CDR3 in DNA: TGTGCTAGTGGACTTAGGGCCGGGACAGCAACCTACGAGCAGTACTTC. Supplemented by reference TRBV12-5 and TRBJ2-7, the full variable domain reads DARVTQTPRHKVTEMGQEVTMRCQPILGHNTVFWYRQTMMQGLELLAYFRNRAPLDDSGMPKDRFSAEMPDATLATLKIQPSEPRDSAVYFCASGLRAGTATYEQYFGPGTRLTVT.